The table lists the clone carrying this T cell receptor (beta chain) with a few counts. Its antigen is still unknown. This entry is derived from a study of T cells in Graves' hyperthyroidism and ophthalmopathy. TCR beta CDR3 regions were amplified from RNA transcripts. Using the HTBI primer set, a first-round RT-PCR was run on the TCR CDR3. TCRdb independently ran MiXCR on the multiplex PCR reads; one entry per CDR3 protein. The table records about 290,000 distinct CDR3 sequences, roughly 15% of them present only once. The CDR3 has 15 residues. Trimming removed 5 bases from V and 4 bases from J, with 17 bases in between. CDR1 is LNHDA and CDR2 is SQIVND in the germline V gene (reference sequence). Study-wide points: The model predicted ophthalmopathy a median roughly 6.3 months before onset.

With a duration under 2 months, the hyperthyroidism was newly diagnosed in patients aged 18 to 65. Out of less than 12 ml of fresh peripheral blood came the PBMCs. The sequencing sample was made of blood. The rearrangement joins TRBV19 to TRBJ1-2; TRBD1 is a possible D gene (6 bases). This sequence was found in a woman aged 25 to 39 with Graves' hyperthyroidism that later progressed to Graves' ophthalmopathy. The CDR3 nucleotides read TGTGCCAGTAGTGCTTTACTCGGGACACCCTATGGCTACACCTTC. Its protein is CASSALLGTPYGYTF.